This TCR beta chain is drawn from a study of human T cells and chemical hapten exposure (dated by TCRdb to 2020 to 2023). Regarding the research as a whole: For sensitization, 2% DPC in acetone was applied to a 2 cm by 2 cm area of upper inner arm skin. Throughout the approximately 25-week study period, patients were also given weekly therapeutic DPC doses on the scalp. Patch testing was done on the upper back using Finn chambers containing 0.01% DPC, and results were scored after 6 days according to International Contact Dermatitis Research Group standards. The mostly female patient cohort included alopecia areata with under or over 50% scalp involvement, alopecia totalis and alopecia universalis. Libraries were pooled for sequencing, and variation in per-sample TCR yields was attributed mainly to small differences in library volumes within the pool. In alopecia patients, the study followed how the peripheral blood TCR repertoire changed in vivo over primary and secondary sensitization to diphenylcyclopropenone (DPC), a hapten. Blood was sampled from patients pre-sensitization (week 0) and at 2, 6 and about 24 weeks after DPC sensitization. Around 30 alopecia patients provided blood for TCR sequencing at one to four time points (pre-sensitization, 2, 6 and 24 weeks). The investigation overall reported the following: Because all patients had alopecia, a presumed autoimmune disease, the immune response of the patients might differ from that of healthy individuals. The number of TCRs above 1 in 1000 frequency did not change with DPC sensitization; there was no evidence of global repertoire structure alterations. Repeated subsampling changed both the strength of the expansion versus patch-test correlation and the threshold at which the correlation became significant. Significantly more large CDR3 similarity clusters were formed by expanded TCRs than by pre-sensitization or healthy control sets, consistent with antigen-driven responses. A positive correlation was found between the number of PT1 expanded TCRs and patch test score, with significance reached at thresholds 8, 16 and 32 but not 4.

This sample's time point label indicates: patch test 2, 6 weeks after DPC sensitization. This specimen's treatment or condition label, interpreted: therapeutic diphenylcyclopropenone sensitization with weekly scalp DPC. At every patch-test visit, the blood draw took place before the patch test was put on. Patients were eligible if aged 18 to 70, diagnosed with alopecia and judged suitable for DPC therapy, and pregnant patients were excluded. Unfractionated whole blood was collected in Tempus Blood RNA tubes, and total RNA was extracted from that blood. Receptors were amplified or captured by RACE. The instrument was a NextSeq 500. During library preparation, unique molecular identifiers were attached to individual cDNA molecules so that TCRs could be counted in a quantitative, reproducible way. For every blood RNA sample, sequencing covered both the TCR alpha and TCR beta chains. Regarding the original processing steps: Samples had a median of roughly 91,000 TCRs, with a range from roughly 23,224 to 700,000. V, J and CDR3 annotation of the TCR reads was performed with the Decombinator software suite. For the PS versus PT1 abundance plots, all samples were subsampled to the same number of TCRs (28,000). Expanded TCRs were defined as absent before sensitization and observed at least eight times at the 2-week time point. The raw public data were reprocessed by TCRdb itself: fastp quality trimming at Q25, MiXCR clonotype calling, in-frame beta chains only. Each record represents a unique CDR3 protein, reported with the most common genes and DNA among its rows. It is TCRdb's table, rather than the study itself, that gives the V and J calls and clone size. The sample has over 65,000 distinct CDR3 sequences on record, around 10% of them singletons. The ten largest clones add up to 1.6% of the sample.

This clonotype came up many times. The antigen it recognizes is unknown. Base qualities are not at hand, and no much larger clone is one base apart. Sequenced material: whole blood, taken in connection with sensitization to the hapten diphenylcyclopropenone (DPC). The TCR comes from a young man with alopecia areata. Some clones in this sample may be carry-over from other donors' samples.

The CDR3 loop reads CASSHTSIGTQYF. The sequenced DNA is TGTGCCAGCAGCCACACTAGCATCGGGACCCAGTACTTC. The sequence joins TRBV7-3 to TRBJ2-5; the D gene is perhaps TRBD2, from 6 matching bases. From cysteine to phenylalanine, the CDR3 is 13 amino acids long. The read is trimmed to its CDR3 DNA, 39 bases read in frame from base 1. The germline V gene supplies CDR1 SGHTA and CDR2 FQGTGA. The V end loses 5 bases and the J end loses 7 bases, and a stretch of 14 bases separates them.